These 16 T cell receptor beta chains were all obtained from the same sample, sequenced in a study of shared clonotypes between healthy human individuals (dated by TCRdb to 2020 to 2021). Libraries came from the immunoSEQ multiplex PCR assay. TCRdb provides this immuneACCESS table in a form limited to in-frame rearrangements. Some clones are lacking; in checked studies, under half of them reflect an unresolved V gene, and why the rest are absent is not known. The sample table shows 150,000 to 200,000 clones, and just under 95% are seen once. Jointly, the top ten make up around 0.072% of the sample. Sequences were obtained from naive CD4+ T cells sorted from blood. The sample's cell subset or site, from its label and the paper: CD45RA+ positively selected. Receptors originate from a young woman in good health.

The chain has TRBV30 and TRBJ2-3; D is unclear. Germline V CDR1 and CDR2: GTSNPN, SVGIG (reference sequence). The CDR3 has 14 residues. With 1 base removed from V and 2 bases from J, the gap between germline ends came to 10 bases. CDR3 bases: TGTGCCTGGAGTGCGAGTCATAACACAGATACGCAGTATTTT. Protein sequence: CAWSASHNTDTQYF.

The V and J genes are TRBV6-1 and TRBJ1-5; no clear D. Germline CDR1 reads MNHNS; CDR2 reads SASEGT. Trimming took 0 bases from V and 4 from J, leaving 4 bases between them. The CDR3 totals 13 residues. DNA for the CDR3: TGTGCCAGCAGTGAAGCGTGGAATCAGCCCCAGCATTTT. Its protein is CASSEAWNQPQHF.

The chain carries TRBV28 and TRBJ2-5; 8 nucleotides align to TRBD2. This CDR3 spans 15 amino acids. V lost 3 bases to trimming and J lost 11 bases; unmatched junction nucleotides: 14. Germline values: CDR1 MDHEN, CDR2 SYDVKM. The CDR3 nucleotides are TGTGCCAGCAGTTTTAGTCCTAGCGGGCGGGAGTGGCAGTACTTC. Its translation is CASSFSPSGREWQYF.

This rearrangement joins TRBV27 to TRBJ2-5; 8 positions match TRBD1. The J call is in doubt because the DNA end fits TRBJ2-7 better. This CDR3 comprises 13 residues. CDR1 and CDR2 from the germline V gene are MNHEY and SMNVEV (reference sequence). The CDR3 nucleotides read TGTGCCAGCAGGAGGACAGGGTCCTACGAGCAGTACTTC. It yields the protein CASRRTGSYEQYF.

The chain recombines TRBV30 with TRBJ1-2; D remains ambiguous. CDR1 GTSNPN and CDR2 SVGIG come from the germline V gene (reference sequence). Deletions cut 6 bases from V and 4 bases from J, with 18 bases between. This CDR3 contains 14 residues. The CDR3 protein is CACQTAVRGYGYTF. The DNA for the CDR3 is TGTGCCTGTCAAACAGCGGTTCGTGGCTATGGCTACACCTTC.

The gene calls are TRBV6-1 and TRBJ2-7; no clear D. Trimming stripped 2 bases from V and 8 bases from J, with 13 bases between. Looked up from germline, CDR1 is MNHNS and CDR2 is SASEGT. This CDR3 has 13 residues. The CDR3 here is CASSELRAAKQYF. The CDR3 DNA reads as TGTGCCAGCAGTGAACTCCGGGCCGCAAAGCAGTACTTC.

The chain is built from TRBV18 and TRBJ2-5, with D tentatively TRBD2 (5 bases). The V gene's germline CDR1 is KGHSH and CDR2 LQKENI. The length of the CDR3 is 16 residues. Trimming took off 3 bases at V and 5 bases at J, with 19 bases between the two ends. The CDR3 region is CASSPYAGDNWETQYF. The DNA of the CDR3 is TGTGCCAGCTCACCTTACGCCGGGGATAACTGGGAGACCCAGTACTTC. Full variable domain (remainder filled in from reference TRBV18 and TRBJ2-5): NAGVMQNPRHLVRRRGQEARLRCSPMKGHSHVYWYRQLPEEGLKFMVYLQKENIIDESGMPKERFSAEFPKEGPSILRIQQVVRGDSAAYFCASSPYAGDNWETQYFGPGTRLLVL.

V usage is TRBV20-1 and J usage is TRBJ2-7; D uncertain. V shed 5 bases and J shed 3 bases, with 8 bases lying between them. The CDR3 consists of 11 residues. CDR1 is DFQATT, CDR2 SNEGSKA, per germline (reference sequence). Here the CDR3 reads CSAPDIYEQYF. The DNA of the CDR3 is TGCAGTGCTCCTGACATCTACGAGCAGTACTTC.

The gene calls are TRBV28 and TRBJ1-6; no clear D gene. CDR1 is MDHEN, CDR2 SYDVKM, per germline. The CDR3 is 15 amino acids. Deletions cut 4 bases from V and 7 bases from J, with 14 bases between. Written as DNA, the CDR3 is TGTGCCAGCAGTTCCCCTCCTACCAGGAATTCACCCCTCCACTTT. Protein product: CASSSPPTRNSPLHF.

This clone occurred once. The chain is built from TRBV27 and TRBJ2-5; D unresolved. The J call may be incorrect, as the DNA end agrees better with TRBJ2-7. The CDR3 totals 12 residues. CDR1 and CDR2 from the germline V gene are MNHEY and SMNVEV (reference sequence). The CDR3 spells CASNYSPYEQYF. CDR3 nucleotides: TGTGCCAGCAACTACAGCCCTTACGAGCAGTACTTC.

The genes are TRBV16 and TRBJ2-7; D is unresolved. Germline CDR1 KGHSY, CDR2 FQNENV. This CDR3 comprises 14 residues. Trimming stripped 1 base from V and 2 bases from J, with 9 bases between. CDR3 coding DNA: TGTGCCAGCAGCCAATATGAAGGGACCTACGAGCAGTACTTC. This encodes CASSQYEGTYEQYF.

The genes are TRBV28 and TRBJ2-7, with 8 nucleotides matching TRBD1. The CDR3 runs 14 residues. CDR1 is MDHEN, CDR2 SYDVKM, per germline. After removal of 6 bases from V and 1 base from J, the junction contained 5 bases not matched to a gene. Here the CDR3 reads CASSRQGLSYEQYF. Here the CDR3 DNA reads TGTGCCAGCAGCCGACAGGGGCTTTCCTACGAGCAGTACTTC.

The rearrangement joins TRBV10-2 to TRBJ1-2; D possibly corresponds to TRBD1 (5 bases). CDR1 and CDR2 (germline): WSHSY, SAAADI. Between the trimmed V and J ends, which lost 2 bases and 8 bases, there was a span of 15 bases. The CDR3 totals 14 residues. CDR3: CASSEQDSLGGYTF. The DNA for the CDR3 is TGCGCCAGCAGTGAGCAAGACAGCCTGGGGGGCTACACCTTC.

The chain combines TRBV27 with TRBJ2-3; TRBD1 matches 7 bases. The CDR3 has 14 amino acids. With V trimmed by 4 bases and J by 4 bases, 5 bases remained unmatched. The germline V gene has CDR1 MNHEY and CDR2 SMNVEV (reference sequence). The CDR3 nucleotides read TGTGCCAGCAGTTATAGACAGGGCGCAGATACGCAGTATTTT. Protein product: CASSYRQGADTQYF.

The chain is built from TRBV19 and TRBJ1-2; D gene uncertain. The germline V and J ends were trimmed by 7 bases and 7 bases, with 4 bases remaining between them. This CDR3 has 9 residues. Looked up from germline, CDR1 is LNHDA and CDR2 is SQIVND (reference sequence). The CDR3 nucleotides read TGTGCCAGTAAAACTGGCTACACCTTC. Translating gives CASKTGYTF.

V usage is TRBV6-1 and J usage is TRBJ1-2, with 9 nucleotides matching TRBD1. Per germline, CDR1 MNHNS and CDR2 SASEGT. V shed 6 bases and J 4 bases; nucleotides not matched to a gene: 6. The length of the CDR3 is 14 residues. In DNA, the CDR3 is TGTGCCAGCAGAACAGGGGGCTATAGCTATGGCTACACCTTC. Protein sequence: CASRTGGYSYGYTF.